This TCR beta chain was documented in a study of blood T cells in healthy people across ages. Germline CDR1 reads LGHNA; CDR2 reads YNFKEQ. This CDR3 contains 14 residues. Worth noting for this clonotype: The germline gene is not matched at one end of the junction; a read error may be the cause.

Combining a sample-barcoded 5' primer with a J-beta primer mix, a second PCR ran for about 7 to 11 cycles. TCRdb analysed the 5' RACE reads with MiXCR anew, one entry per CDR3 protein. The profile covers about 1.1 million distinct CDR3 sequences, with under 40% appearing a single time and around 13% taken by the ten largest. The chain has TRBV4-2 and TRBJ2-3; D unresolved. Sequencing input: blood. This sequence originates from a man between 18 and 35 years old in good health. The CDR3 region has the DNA TGTACCAGTAGCCCCTCTCAAGTCCCAGATACGCAGTATTTT. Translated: CTSSPSQVPDTQYF.